These 3 T cell receptor beta chains were sequenced from one sample in a study of a mutant IDH1 vaccine in newly diagnosed glioma. No antigen is known for these receptors. Produced via immunoSEQ multiplex PCR; TCRdb's table is partial and in-frame only. The sample has fewer than 75,000 clones, roughly 80% seen once. As to time point: week 11, during vaccination. Alongside topical imiquimod, each dose of vaccine comprised 300 ug of mutant IDH1 20-mer peptide. The sequences come from PBMCs, collected from a glioma patient whose treatment included an IDH1 peptide vaccine. The origin of the receptors is a woman aged 50 to 60 with glioma.

The chain is built from TRBV6-6 and TRBJ1-2; 9 nucleotides agree with TRBD1. Germline values: CDR1 MNHNY, CDR2 SVGAGI (reference sequence). The V and J ends lost 6 bases and 4 bases, in that order; junction bases with no gene match: 9. The CDR3 consists of 15 residues. Written as DNA, the CDR3 is TGTGCCAGCAGCGATACCGGGACAGGGATCTATGGCTACACCTTC. Protein sequence: CASSDTGTGIYGYTF.

In this sample, this clone turned up once. The V call is TRBV9, the J call TRBJ2-2; D unresolved. The CDR3 totals 12 residues. Germline CDR1 is SGDLS and CDR2 is YYNGEE. Trimming removed 1 base at V and 4 bases at J, with 2 bases between. The CDR3 bases are TGTGCCAGCAGCGTAACCACCGGGGAGCTGTTTTTT. Translation: CASSVTTGELFF. Looking up the rest from reference TRBV9 and TRBJ2-2 gives the full variable domain: DSGVTQTPKHLITATGQRVTLRCSPRSGDLSVYWYQQSLDQGLQFLIQYYNGEERAKGNILERFSAQQFPDLHSELNLSSLELGDSALYFCASSVTTGELFFGEGSRLTVL.

V is TRBV6-1 and J is TRBJ1-1; tentatively, D is TRBD1 (5 bases). The CDR3 sequence is 13 residues long. In germline, CDR1 is MNHNS, CDR2 SASEGT. V lost 6 bases to trimming and J lost 1 base, with 9 bases between them. The CDR3 DNA is TGTGCCAGCAGGGGGACGGGGAACACTGAAGCTTTCTTT. Translated, it gives CASRGTGNTEAFF.